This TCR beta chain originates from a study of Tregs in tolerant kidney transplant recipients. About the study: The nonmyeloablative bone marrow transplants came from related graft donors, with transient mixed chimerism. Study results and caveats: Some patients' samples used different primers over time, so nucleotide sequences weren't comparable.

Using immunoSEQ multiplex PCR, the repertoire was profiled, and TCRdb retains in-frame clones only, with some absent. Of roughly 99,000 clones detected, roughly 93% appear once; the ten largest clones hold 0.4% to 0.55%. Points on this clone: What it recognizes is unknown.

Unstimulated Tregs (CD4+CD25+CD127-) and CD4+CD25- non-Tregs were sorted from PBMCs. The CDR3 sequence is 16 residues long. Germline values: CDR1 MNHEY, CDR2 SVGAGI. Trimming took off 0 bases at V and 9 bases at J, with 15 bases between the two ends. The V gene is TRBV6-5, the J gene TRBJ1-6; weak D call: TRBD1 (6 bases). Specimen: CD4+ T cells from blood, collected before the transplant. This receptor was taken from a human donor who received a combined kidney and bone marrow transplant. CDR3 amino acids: CASSYSSTGLGSPLHF. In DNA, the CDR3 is TGTGCCAGCAGTTACTCTTCAACAGGGCTGGGTTCACCCCTCCACTTT.